Shown below are 17 T cell receptor beta chains from a single sample sequenced in a study of post-analysis software for immune sequencing data. Their target antigens are unknown. General study results and limits: Four to six TRBV segments (TRBV5-6, TRBV5-1 and TRBV20-1 among them) occurred more frequently in patients than in controls.

Unique molecular identifiers featured in each of the TCR beta cDNA libraries. Each CDR3 protein gets one entry after TCRdb re-called the PCR reads with MiXCR. This sample yields hundreds of thousands of distinct CDR3 sequences, of which 30% are seen a single time; 0.55% to 0.65% belongs to the top ten. The sequenced material came from blood. The receptors here all came from a girl aged 5 to 17 with multiple sclerosis.

The rearrangement joins TRBV12-3 or TRBV12-4 to TRBJ2-5; 10 nucleotides align to TRBD1. The V gene end was trimmed by 3 bases and the J gene end by 2 bases; junction bases not matched to a gene: 6. This CDR3 has 16 amino acids. This chain's CDR3 is CASSFWDRGPQETQYF. Here the CDR3 DNA reads TGTGCCAGCAGTTTCTGGGACAGGGGACCACAAGAGACCCAGTACTTC.

This chain links TRBV29-1 with TRBJ2-3, with TRBD2 as a possible D gene (6 bases). From germline, CDR1 is SQVTM and CDR2 ANQGSEA. Trimming removed 2 bases from V and 6 bases from J, with 18 bases in between. The CDR3 has 15 amino acids. The CDR3 sequence: CSVEPRRGGADTQYF. The DNA for the CDR3 is TGCAGCGTTGAACCCCGGCGGGGAGGTGCGGATACGCAGTATTTT.

The chain employs TRBV10-3 and TRBJ2-3; D is tentatively TRBD1 or TRBD2 (6 bases each). Germline V gives CDR1 ENHRY, CDR2 SYGVKD. The V end was cut by 9 bases, the J end by 5 bases, with 21 bases between. The length of the CDR3 is 15 residues. The CDR3 nucleotides read TGTGCCATTTCCCGGGACAACGAGGGGGGAGATACGCAGTATTTT. Translation: CAISRDNEGGDTQYF.

This clonotype was detected a few times. The chain has TRBV20-1 and TRBJ2-1; no clear D gene. The CDR3 consists of 16 residues. With 6 bases removed from V and 0 bases from J, the gap between germline ends came to 18 bases. The V gene's germline CDR1 is DFQATT and CDR2 SNEGSKA (reference sequence). The CDR3 region has the DNA TGCAGTGCACGAATCTTTGACGCCAACTCCTACAATGAGCAGTTCTTC. Its translation: CSARIFDANSYNEQFF.

This clonotype has more than one count but fewer than ten. V gene TRBV4-2 combines with J gene TRBJ2-6, with D perhaps matching TRBD1 (6 bases). In germline, CDR1 is LGHNA, CDR2 YNFKEQ. Trimming removed 2 bases at V and 0 bases at J, with 14 bases between. CDR3 length: 18 residues. CDR3 nucleotide sequence: TGTGCCAGCAGCCAATGGGACAACGCCGACTCTGGGGCCAACGTCCTGACTTTC. The encoded protein is CASSQWDNADSGANVLTF.

The genes are TRBV14 and TRBJ2-3; D is perhaps TRBD1 (6 bases). This CDR3 comprises 15 residues. Germline CDR1 and CDR2: SGHDN and FVKESK. The V end was cut by 0 bases, the J end by 3 bases, with 10 bases between. The CDR3 DNA reads TGTGCCAGCAGCCAAGATGTGGGGGCAACAGATACGCAGTATTTT. It codes for CASSQDVGATDTQYF.

V and J are TRBV20-1 and TRBJ1-2; TRBD1 matches at 8 bases. With V trimmed by 3 bases and J by 6 bases, 3 bases remained unmatched. The CDR3 has 12 residues. CDR1 and CDR2 from the germline V gene are DFQATT and SNEGSKA (reference sequence). The CDR3 spells CSASRTGNGYTF. The CDR3 DNA sequence: TGCAGTGCTAGCAGGACAGGGAATGGCTACACCTTC.

The CDR3 DNA follows: TGTGCCAGCAGTGGGACAGTCGCGAGGGGAGATACGCAGTATTTT. It translates to CASSGTVARGDTQYF. The chain employs TRBV6-1 and TRBJ2-3; tentative D call: TRBD1 (6 bases). The CDR3 totals 15 residues. CDR1 and CDR2 (germline): MNHNS, SASEGT. The V and J ends lost 4 bases and 5 bases respectively, with 16 bases between them.

A word on this clonotype: In this CDR3 the conserved last residue, phenylalanine or tryptophan, is missing, so a read error is likely. The chain uses TRBV9 and TRBJ2-4; D unclear. V lost 4 bases and J lost 3, with 14 bases in between. The V gene's germline CDR1 is SGDLS and CDR2 YYNGEE. The CDR3 extends over 15 amino acids. CDR3 residues: CASSLTDEYKNIQYC. CDR3 coding DNA: TGTGCCAGCAGCCTCACGGACGAGTACAAAAACATTCAGTACTGC.

The chain has TRBV12-3 or TRBV12-4 and TRBJ1-1; D is unclear. V was trimmed by 7 bases and J by 7 bases, leaving 19 bases between them. The CDR3 contains 14 residues. CDR3 sequence (DNA): TGTGCCAGCAACGAAGTCGGCAGGTGCCATGAAGCTTTCTTT. Translation: CASNEVGRCHEAFF.

The V call is TRBV4-1, the J call TRBJ2-5; D is uncertain. With 3 bases removed from V and 1 base from J, the gap between germline ends came to 6 bases. The CDR3 is made up of 13 amino acids. Per germline, CDR1 MGHRA and CDR2 YSYEKL. The CDR3 coding sequence is TGCGCCAGCAGCCATCGGCTCCAAGAGACCCAGTACTTC. Translating gives CASSHRLQETQYF.

Only a few counts were recorded for this clonotype. This chain uses TRBV6-4 with TRBJ2-3; the match to TRBD2 covers 8 bases. V was pared by 5 bases and J by 10 bases, with 8 bases of the junction left unmatched. The CDR3 contains 13 residues. Germline V lookup: CDR1 MRHNA, CDR2 SNTAGT. The CDR3: CASSSSGENAQYF. CDR3 coding DNA: TGTGCCAGCAGTAGTAGCGGGGAGAACGCGCAGTATTTT.

Only a few counts were recorded for this clonotype. J is TRBJ2-1 and V is TRBV29-1; TRBD2 might be the D (6 bases). V was clipped by 0 bases and J by 4 bases, with 13 bases between them. The CDR3 length is 15 residues. Germline V lookup: CDR1 SQVTM, CDR2 ANQGSEA. The CDR3 DNA reads TGCAGCGTTGAAGATTTAGGGACTGTATACAATGAGCAGTTCTTC. It is translated as CSVEDLGTVYNEQFF.

The rearrangement joins TRBV20-1 to TRBJ1-4, with a tentative D call TRBD1 (5 bases). CDR1 is DFQATT, CDR2 SNEGSKA, per germline (reference sequence). Trimming removed 0 bases at V and 7 bases at J, with 12 bases between. The CDR3 runs to 14 residues. CDR3 sequence reads: CSARDPGRREKLFF. DNA for the CDR3: TGCAGTGCTAGAGACCCAGGGAGACGTGAAAAACTGTTTTTT.

The chain employs TRBV2 and TRBJ2-1, with unresolved D. Trimming removed 7 bases at V and 9 bases at J, with 19 bases between. CDR1 is SNHLY and CDR2 is FYNNEI in the germline V gene. The CDR3 runs to 14 residues. The CDR3 DNA follows: TGTGCCAGCACCACCAGGCCTGGTGGGGTTGAGCAGTTCTTC. Protein: CASTTRPGGVEQFF. The whole variable domain, remainder taken from reference TRBV2 and TRBJ2-1, is EPEVTQTPSHQVTQMGQEVILRCVPISNHLYFYWYRQILGQKVEFLVSFYNNEISEKSEIFDDQFSVERPDGSNFTLKIRSTKLEDSAMYFCASTTRPGGVEQFFGPGTRLTVL.

This clonotype was seen a handful of times. The J gene is TRBJ2-7, the V gene TRBV7-2, with D unresolved. The germline CDR1 and CDR2 sequences are SGHTA and FQGNSA. This CDR3 comprises 14 residues. Trimming cost V 3 bases and J 5 bases, with 14 bases left between them. CDR3 DNA sequence: TGTGCCAGCAGCTTCACCCCGGGTCAACACGAGCAGTACTTC. Translated: CASSFTPGQHEQYF.

V is TRBV6-1 and J is TRBJ1-2; D is perhaps TRBD1 (5 bases). Germline V gene lookup returns CDR1 MNHNS and CDR2 SASEGT. V shed 1 base and J shed 4 bases, with 10 bases lying between them. The CDR3 totals 14 residues. The CDR3 sequence is CASSEGPGAYGYTF. The CDR3 nucleotides are TGTGCCAGCAGTGAAGGTCCCGGGGCCTATGGCTACACCTTC.